This T cell receptor beta chain was identified in a study of CD8 T cells in Susac syndrome. With random hexamers, reverse transcription was performed on roughly 0.5 to 1 ug of RNA. The authors amplified TCR beta CDR3 across 54 Vbeta and 13 Jbeta using immunoSEQ multiplex PCR. In TCRdb, the immunoSEQ multiplex PCR reads were re-called with MiXCR into one record per CDR3 protein. The sample records 200,000 to 250,000 distinct CDR3 sequences, roughly 96% being singletons. The CDR3 spans 11 residues. CDR1 DFQATT and CDR2 SNEGSKA come from the germline V gene (reference sequence). Trimming cost V 3 bases and J 8 bases, with 10 bases left between them. TEMRA cells were FACS-enriched, unlike CD8+ and CD4+ T cells, which were negatively isolated.

Sequencing was performed on CD4+ T cells from PBMCs. This clonotype originated in a human donor with multiple sclerosis. The V gene is TRBV20-1, the J gene TRBJ1-1, with D perhaps TRBD1 (5 bases). In nucleotides, the CDR3 is TGCAGTGCTAGGGGGCCGCGGGAAGCTTTCTTT. It yields the protein CSARGPREAFF.